These 4 T cell receptor beta chains originate from one sample sequenced in a study of cytomegalovirus exposure and HLA in healthy donors. It was with 60 Vbeta and 13 Jbeta primers that the PCR ran. The assay was immunoSEQ multiplex PCR, and TCRdb's table has in-frame clones only and misses some. The sample holds around 150,000 clones, 70% to 90% seen once. The sequenced material came from PBMCs. These receptor sequences come from a man in his late teens or twenties in good health and CMV-seropositive.

CDR3 protein: CASRWPLNTEAFF. The CDR3 DNA reads as TGTGCCAGCAGGTGGCCCCTGAACACTGAAGCTTTCTTT. The chain combines TRBV2 with TRBJ1-1, with D hard to call. CDR3 length: 13 residues. V gave up 6 bases and J gave up 0 bases, with 8 bases separating them. Germline loops: CDR1 SNHLY, CDR2 FYNNEI.

The chain recombines TRBV7-2 with TRBJ2-5, with D possibly TRBD1 on 5 matching bases. The germline gives CDR1 SGHTA, CDR2 FQGNSA. Trimming stripped 3 bases from V and 9 bases from J, with 11 bases between. This CDR3 has 12 residues. The CDR3 DNA follows: TGTGCCAGCAGCTTCCCCAGGGCGGCCCAGTACTTC. Translation: CASSFPRAAQYF.

The V and J genes are TRBV29-1 and TRBJ1-1; tentative D call: TRBD1 (5 bases). This CDR3 comprises 12 residues. V was shortened by 4 bases and J by 7 bases, with 13 bases between the two germline ends. The germline V gene has CDR1 SQVTM and CDR2 ANQGSEA. The CDR3 reads CSVGVVTVEAFF. The DNA for the CDR3 is TGCAGCGTTGGGGTCGTGACAGTTGAAGCTTTCTTT.

This chain uses TRBV9 with TRBJ2-7, with 9 bases that match TRBD1. Germline V CDR1 and CDR2: SGDLS, YYNGEE. The V segment lost 4 bases and the J segment 5 bases; nucleotides outside the gene matches: 10. The CDR3 contains 15 residues. Here the CDR3 DNA reads TGTGCCAGCAGCATATCCGGGACAGGGCTCAACGAGCAGTACTTC. Protein sequence: CASSISGTGLNEQYF.